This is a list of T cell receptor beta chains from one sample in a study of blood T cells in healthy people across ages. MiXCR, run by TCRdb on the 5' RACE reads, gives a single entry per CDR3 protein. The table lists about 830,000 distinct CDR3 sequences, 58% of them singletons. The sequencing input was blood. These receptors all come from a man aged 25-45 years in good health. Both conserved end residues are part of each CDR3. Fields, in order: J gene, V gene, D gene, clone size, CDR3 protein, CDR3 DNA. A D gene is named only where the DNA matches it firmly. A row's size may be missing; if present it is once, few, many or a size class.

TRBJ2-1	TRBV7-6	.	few	CASSLVLARIDLSYNEQFF	TGTGCCAGCAGCTTAGTTCTAGCCCGCATTGACCTATCCTACAATGAGCAGTTCTTC
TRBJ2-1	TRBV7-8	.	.	CASSLGTSPNNEQFF	TGTGCCAGCAGCTTAGGGACGAGTCCAAACAATGAGCAGTTCTTC
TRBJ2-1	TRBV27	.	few	CASSSTPIPYNEQFF	TGTGCCAGCAGCTCCACTCCTATACCCTACAATGAGCAGTTCTTC
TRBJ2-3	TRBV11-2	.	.	CASSFRIRPRDTQYF	TGTGCCAGCAGCTTTCGGATAAGGCCGAGGGATACGCAGTATTTT
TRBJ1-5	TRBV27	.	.	CASSFYSNQPQHF	TGTGCCAGCAGTTTCTATAGCAATCAGCCCCAGCATTTT
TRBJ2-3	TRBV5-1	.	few	CASRAVGEDTQYF	TGCGCCAGCAGGGCCGTGGGGGAAGATACGCAGTATTTT
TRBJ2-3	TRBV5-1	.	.	CASSSSYSGAGTDTQYF	TGCGCCAGCAGCTCTTCCTACAGCGGAGCCGGCACAGATACGCAGTATTTT
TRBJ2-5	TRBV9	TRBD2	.	CASSIGTSGVQETQYF	TGTGCCAGCAGCATTGGGACTAGCGGGGTCCAAGAGACCCAGTACTTC
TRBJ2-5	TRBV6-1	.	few	CASSEAPRETQYF	TGTGCCAGCAGTGAAGCGCCCCGGGAGACCCAGTACTTC
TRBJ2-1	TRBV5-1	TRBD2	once	CASSSVAGANSYNEQFF	TGCGCCAGCAGCTCTGTAGCGGGGGCTAACTCCTACAATGAGCAGTTCTTC
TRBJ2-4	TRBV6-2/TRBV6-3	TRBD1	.	CASSTLTGWDIQYF	TGTGCCAGCAGTACCCTGACAGGGTGGGACATTCAGTACTTC
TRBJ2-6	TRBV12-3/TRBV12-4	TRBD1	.	CASSSLGGQGANVLTF	TGTGCCAGCAGTTCCCTAGGGGGCCAAGGGGCCAACGTCCTGACTTTC
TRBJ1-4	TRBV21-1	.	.	CALKRATNEKLFF	TGTGCCTTAAAACGTGCAACTAATGAAAAACTGTTTTTT
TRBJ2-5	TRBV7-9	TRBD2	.	CASSFRAGGETQYF	TGTGCCAGCAGTTTTCGAGCGGGAGGAGAGACCCAGTACTTC